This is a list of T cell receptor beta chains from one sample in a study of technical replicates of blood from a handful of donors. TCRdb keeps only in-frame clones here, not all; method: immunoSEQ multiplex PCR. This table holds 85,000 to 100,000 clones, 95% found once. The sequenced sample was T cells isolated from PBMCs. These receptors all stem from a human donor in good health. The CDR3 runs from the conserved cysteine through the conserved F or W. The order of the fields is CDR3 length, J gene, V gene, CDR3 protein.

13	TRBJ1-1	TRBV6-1	CASSSGGNTEAFF
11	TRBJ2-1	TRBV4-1	CASSLDREQFF
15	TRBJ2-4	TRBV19	CASRDGQQFGNIQYF
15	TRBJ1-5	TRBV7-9	CASSLEQVGNQPQHF
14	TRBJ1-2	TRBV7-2	CASSVQGGNYGYTF
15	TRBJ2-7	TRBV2	CASLEGLAGTLEQYF
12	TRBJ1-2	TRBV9	CASSVVQGVYTF
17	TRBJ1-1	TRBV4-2	CASSPPGERPSNTEAFF
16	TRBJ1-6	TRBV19	CASRTLRTDGDSPLHF
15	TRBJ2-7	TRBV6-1	CASSETGTIAYEQYF
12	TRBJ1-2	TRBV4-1	CASSQVQGPANF
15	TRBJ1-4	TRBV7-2	CASSRPDRADEKLFF
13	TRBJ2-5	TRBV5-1	CASSFSIGETQYF
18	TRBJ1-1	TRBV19	CASSKNNGQSFMNTEAFF
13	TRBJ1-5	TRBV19	CASGQGGNQPQHF
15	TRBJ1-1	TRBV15	CATSTVTGGGTEAFF
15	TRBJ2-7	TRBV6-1	CASSDFIGGGYEQYF